Below are 24 T cell receptor beta chains sequenced from a single sample in a study of OX40 agonist ivuxolimab in advanced cancers. Sequenced by immunoSEQ multiplex PCR; TCRdb stores in-frame clones only, minus some. The sample includes over 55,000 clones, 81% seen only once; the top ten take 5%. Sequences were derived from CD4+ or CD8+ T cells sorted from blood, sampled in a trial of the OX40 agonist ivuxolimab. These receptors came from an adult with an advanced solid tumor such as melanoma, head and neck, liver or kidney cancer.

A few counts support this clone. The rearrangement joins TRBV6-6 to TRBJ1-2, with 7 bases lining up with TRBD1. CDR1 and CDR2 (germline): MNHNY, SVGAGI (reference sequence). Trimming cost V 2 bases and J 5 bases; bases outside gene matches: 5. The CDR3 loop spans 14 amino acids. CDR3 DNA sequence: TGTGCCAGCAGTTACCAGACAGGGCTGTATGGCTACACCTTC. Translation gives CASSYQTGLYGYTF.

V and J are TRBV7-9 and TRBJ2-7, with D possibly being TRBD2 (6 bases). The CDR3 covers 15 residues. V lost 1 base and J 1 base, leaving 11 bases between the germline ends. CDR1 is SEHNR and CDR2 is FQNEAQ in the germline V gene (reference sequence). CDR3: CASSLGTGLSYEQYF. DNA for the CDR3: TGTGCCAGCAGCTTAGGAACAGGACTATCCTACGAGCAGTACTTC.

The chain links TRBV5-5 to TRBJ1-5; no definite D call. Per the germline V gene, CDR1 is SGHKS and CDR2 is YYEKEE (reference sequence). V lost 3 bases and J lost 1, with 11 bases in between. The CDR3 contains 15 residues. CDR3 DNA: TGTGCCAGCAGCTACCGGTACGAGAGCAATCAGCCCCAGCATTTT. It encodes CASSYRYESNQPQHF.

CDR3 sequence: CASGTGAGNTIYF. The CDR3 DNA sequence: TGTGCCAGTGGGACAGGAGCTGGAAACACCATATATTTT. The chain is built from TRBV19 and TRBJ1-3; 8 bases align to TRBD1. Germline V gene data show CDR1 as LNHDA and CDR2 as SQIVND (reference sequence). The CDR3 extends over 13 amino acids. The ends lost 8 bases at V and 2 bases at J; junction bases unmatched: 2.

V is TRBV6-1 and J is TRBJ1-6; TRBD1 matches 7 bases. Germline V gives CDR1 MNHNS, CDR2 SASEGT. The CDR3 loop spans 15 amino acids. J lost 10 bases, V lost 6 bases, and 12 bases had no gene match. CDR3 bases: TGTGCCAGCAGAATTACGGGACAGCGGTTATCACCCCTCCACTTT. Its translation: CASRITGQRLSPLHF.

The rearrangement joins TRBV6-5 to TRBJ2-7, with D perhaps matching TRBD1 (6 bases). Per the germline V gene, CDR1 is MNHEY and CDR2 is SVGAGI. The CDR3 length is 14 residues. The V end was cut by 0 bases, the J end by 3 bases, with 9 bases between. CDR3 residues: CASSYSTGFYEQYF. The DNA for the CDR3 is TGTGCCAGCAGTTACTCGACAGGTTTCTACGAGCAGTACTTC.

This clone was counted once. V usage is TRBV27 and J usage is TRBJ2-7, with TRBD1 matching over 8 bases. CDR3 size: 15 residues. The ends lost 5 bases at V and 1 base at J; junction bases unmatched: 7. Germline V lookup: CDR1 MNHEY, CDR2 SMNVEV (reference sequence). CDR3 sequence reads: CASSRDRGRSYEQYF. CDR3 coding DNA: TGTGCCAGCAGTCGAGACAGGGGACGTTCCTACGAGCAGTACTTC.

The V gene is TRBV2, the J gene TRBJ1-4; TRBD1 might be the D (6 bases). The CDR3 loop spans 15 amino acids. Per germline, CDR1 SNHLY and CDR2 FYNNEI. Between the trimmed V and J ends, which lost 8 bases and 3 bases, there was a span of 16 bases. The CDR3 spells CASRPGGAANEKLFF. The CDR3 bases are TGTGCCAGCCGACCCGGGGGGGCGGCTAATGAAAAACTGTTTTTT.

The chain joins TRBV6-6 to TRBJ2-2; maybe TRBD1 (5 bases). Germline loops: CDR1 MNHNY, CDR2 SVGAGI (reference sequence). V was trimmed by 5 bases and J by 0 bases, leaving 10 bases between them. The CDR3 runs to 15 residues. The chain's CDR3 is CASSLTDTNTGELFF. DNA for the CDR3: TGTGCCAGCAGTCTAACGGACACGAACACCGGGGAGCTGTTTTTT.

V usage is TRBV5-4 and J usage is TRBJ2-1, with D perhaps given as TRBD1 or TRBD2 (5 bases each). The V gene's germline CDR1 is SGHNT and CDR2 YYREEE (reference sequence). This CDR3 contains 14 residues. Trimming stripped 4 bases from V and 6 bases from J, with 14 bases between. The CDR3 region has the DNA TGTGCCAGCAGCCCTAAGGGGAGTCCCAATGAGCAGTTCTTC. Translated: CASSPKGSPNEQFF.

This clone showed up just a few times. V gene TRBV11-2 combines with J gene TRBJ1-5; TRBD1 aligns across 7 bases. CDR3 length: 17 amino acids. Germline V gene data show CDR1 as SGHAT and CDR2 as FQNNGV. The trim removed 3 bases at V and 0 bases at J, leaving 8 bases unmatched. The CDR3 loop is CASSFILGTASNQPQHF. CDR3 DNA: TGTGCCAGCAGCTTTATACTCGGGACAGCTAGCAATCAGCCCCAGCATTTT.

The gene calls are TRBV2 and TRBJ1-6; D gene ambiguous. The V and J ends lost 6 bases and 7 bases respectively, with 4 bases between them. There are 11 residues in the CDR3. Germline-derived CDR1 and CDR2 are SNHLY and FYNNEI. The CDR3 region has the DNA TGTGCCAGCAGCAGGAATTCACCCCTCCACTTT. Its translation is CASSRNSPLHF. Variable domain in full (rest from reference TRBV2 and TRBJ1-6): EPEVTQTPSHQVTQMGQEVILRCVPISNHLYFYWYRQILGQKVEFLVSFYNNEISEKSEIFDDQFSVERPDGSNFTLKIRSTKLEDSAMYFCASSRNSPLHFGNGTRLTVT.

The chain is built from TRBV18 and TRBJ2-7, with D uncertain. This CDR3 comprises 14 residues. CDR1 is KGHSH, CDR2 LQKENI, per germline. Trimming left V 0 bases short and J 4 bases short, with 10 bases between. In DNA form, the CDR3 reads TGTGCCAGCTCACCACCCTCCAAAGGGTACGAGCAGTACTTC. Amino acids: CASSPPSKGYEQYF.

CDR3 DNA sequence: TGCGCCAGCAGTGAGGCCCGGACACCGTATAGCAATCAGCCCCAGCATTTT. It encodes CASSEARTPYSNQPQHF. V is TRBV10-1 and J is TRBJ1-5, with D maybe TRBD1 (5 bases). Looked up from germline, CDR1 is WNHNN and CDR2 is SYGVQD (reference sequence). CDR3 size: 17 residues. V lost 2 bases and J 0 bases, leaving 14 bases between the germline ends.

The chain employs TRBV5-4 and TRBJ2-3; perhaps TRBD2 as D (6 bases). CDR1 SGHNT and CDR2 YYREEE come from the germline V gene (reference sequence). CDR3 length: 14 residues. V lost 5 bases and J 2 bases, leaving 12 bases between the germline ends. The CDR3 loop reads CASSPDYYTDTQYF. The DNA of the CDR3 is TGTGCCAGCAGTCCGGACTATTACACAGATACGCAGTATTTT.

This chain joins TRBV19 and TRBJ1-1; D is unclear. CDR3 length: 15 amino acids. V gave up 3 bases and J gave up 0 bases, with 11 bases separating them. Germline CDR1 and CDR2: LNHDA and SQIVND (reference sequence). CDR3 protein: CASSISHIMNTEAFF. For the CDR3, the DNA is TGTGCCAGTAGTATCAGTCACATCATGAACACTGAAGCTTTCTTT.

The V call is TRBV2, the J call TRBJ2-5; D perhaps matches TRBD2 (6 bases). The CDR3 is 14 amino acids. Trimming cost V 6 bases and J 1 base, with 12 bases left between them. Germline CDR1 is SNHLY and CDR2 is FYNNEI. DNA for the CDR3: TGTGCCAGCAGCCCGTGGACTACCCAAGAGACCCAGTACTTC. It yields the protein CASSPWTTQETQYF.

The chain carries TRBV4-2 and TRBJ2-5; 8 bases are shared with TRBD1. Germline CDR1 LGHNA, CDR2 YNFKEQ. The length of the CDR3 is 14 residues. After removal of 4 bases from V and 3 bases from J, the junction contained 4 bases not matched to a gene. Here the CDR3 DNA reads TGTGCCAGCAGCCGAGGACAGGGAGAAGAGACCCAGTACTTC. This sequence encodes CASSRGQGEETQYF.

This clone has more than one count but fewer than ten. This chain uses TRBV13 with TRBJ1-2; 8 bases line up with TRBD1. The CDR3 is made up of 14 amino acids. The V and J ends lost 5 bases and 4 bases, in that order; junction bases with no gene match: 6. Germline lookup yields CDR1 PRHDT and CDR2 FYEKMQ (reference sequence). CDR3 region: CASSPGQGPYGYTF. CDR3 nucleotides: TGTGCCAGCAGCCCCGGACAGGGCCCCTATGGCTACACCTTC. The complete variable domain, with remaining parts taken from reference TRBV13 and TRBJ1-2, reads AAGVIQSPRHLIKEKRETATLKCYPIPRHDTVYWYQQGPGQDPQFLISFYEKMQSDKGSIPDRFSAQQFSDYHSELNMSSLELGDSALYFCASSPGQGPYGYTFGSGTRLTVV.

The chain links TRBV4-1 to TRBJ2-5; maybe TRBD1 (6 bases). The CDR3 runs to 15 residues. Germline assignment: CDR1 MGHRA and CDR2 YSYEKL. The V end lost 1 base, the J end lost 5 bases, and 14 bases lay between the germline ends. The CDR3 DNA reads as TGCGCCAGCAGCCAAGGTGGGGGCGCCGGGGAGACCCAGTACTTC. Translating it yields CASSQGGGAGETQYF.

The chain links TRBV4-1 to TRBJ1-3; D gene uncertain. CDR3 size: 15 residues. Trimming stripped 0 bases from V and 2 bases from J, with 8 bases between. Germline CDR1 reads MGHRA; CDR2 reads YSYEKL. The CDR3 DNA follows: TGCGCCAGCAGCCAAGACAGTATACCTGGAAACACCATATATTTT. The encoded protein is CASSQDSIPGNTIYF.

The chain carries TRBV11-3 and TRBJ2-7; D unresolved. Germline CDR1 reads SGHNT; CDR2 reads YENEEA. The CDR3 has 16 amino acids. Trimming took 2 bases from V and 2 from J, leaving 16 bases between them. CDR3 nucleotides: TGTGCCAGCAGCTTAAAACGCCAGACAAAGACCTACGAGCAGTACTTC. Its protein product is CASSLKRQTKTYEQYF.

The J gene is TRBJ1-2, the V gene TRBV19; 9 bases agree with TRBD1. The CDR3 length is 14 residues. Trimming removed 6 bases from V and 5 bases from J; junction bases left unmatched: 7. Germline CDR1 reads LNHDA; CDR2 reads SQIVND (reference sequence). CDR3 residues: CASRGQGTGYGYTF. The CDR3 coding sequence is TGTGCCAGTAGGGGACAGGGCACGGGATATGGCTACACCTTC.

The chain has TRBV15 and TRBJ1-4; 9 nucleotides agree with TRBD1. Germline CDR1 reads LNHNV; CDR2 reads YYDKDF (reference sequence). CDR3 size: 14 residues. The J segment lost 7 bases and the V segment lost 3 bases, leaving 3 bases of the junction unmatched. This chain's CDR3 is CATSRGQGFEKLFF. The CDR3 DNA reads as TGTGCCACCAGCAGGGGACAGGGTTTTGAAAAACTGTTTTTT.